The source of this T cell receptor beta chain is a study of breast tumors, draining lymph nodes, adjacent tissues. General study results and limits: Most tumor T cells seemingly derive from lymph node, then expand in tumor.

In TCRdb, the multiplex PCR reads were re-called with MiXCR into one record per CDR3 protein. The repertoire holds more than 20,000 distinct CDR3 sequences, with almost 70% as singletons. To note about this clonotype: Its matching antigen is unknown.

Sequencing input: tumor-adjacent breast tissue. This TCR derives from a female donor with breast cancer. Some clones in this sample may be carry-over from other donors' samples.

CDR3 nucleotide sequence: TGTGCCATCAGTGATGGGACTAGATCCAATGAGCAGTTCTTC. Its translation: CAISDGTRSNEQFF. The genes are TRBV10-3 and TRBJ2-1, with TRBD2 matching over 8 bases. This CDR3 comprises 14 residues. V trimming: 3 bases; J trimming: 6 bases; junction bases outside the gene matches: 4. Germline lookup yields CDR1 ENHRY and CDR2 SYGVKD.